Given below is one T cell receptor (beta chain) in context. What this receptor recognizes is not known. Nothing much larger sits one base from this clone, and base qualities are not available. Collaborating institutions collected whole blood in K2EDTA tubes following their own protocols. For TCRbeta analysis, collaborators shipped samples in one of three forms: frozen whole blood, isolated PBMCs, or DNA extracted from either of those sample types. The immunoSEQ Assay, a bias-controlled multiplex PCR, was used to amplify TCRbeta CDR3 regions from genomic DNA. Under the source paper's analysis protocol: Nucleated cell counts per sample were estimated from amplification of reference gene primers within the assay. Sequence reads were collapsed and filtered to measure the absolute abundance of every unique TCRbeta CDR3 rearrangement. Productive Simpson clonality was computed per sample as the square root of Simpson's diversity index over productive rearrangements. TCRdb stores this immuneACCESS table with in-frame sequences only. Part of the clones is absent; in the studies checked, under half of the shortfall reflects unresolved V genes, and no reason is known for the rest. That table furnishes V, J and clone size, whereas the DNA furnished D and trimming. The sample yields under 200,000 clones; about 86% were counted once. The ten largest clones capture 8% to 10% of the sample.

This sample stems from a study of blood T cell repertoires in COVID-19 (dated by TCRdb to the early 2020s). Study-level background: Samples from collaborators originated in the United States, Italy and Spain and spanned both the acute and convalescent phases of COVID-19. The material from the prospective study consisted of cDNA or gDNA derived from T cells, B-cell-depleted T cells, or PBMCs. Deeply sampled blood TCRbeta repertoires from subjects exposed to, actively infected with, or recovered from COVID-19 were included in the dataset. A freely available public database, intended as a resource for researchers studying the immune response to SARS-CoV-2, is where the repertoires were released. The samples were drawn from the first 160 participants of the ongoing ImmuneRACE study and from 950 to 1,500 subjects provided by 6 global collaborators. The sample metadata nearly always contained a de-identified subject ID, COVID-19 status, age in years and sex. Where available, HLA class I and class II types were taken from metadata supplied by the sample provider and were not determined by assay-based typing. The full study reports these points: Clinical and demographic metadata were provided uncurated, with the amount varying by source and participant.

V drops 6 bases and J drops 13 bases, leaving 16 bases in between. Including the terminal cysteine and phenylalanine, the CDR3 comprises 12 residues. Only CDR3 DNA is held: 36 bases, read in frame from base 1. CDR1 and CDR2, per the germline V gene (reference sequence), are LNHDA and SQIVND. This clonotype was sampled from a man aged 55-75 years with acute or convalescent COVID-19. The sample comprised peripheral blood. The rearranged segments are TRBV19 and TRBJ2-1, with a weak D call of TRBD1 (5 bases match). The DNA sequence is TGTGCCAGTAGCCCACAAGGACAACTACAGTTCTTC. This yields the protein CASSPQGQLQFF. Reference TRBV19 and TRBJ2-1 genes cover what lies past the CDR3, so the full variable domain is DGGITQSPKYLFRKEGQNVTLSCEQNLNHDAMYWYRQDPGQGLRLIYYSQIVNDFQKGDIAEGYSVSREKKESFPLTVTSAQKNPTAFYLCASSPQGQLQFFGPGTRLTVL.